This TCR beta chain was recovered during a study of blood T cells in healthy people across ages (dated by TCRdb to the mid-2010s). For the study in its entirety: Template switching captured roughly one uniquely barcoded TCR beta cDNA molecule per two T cells in model experiments. To avoid experimental bias, donors of different ages were distributed randomly across sequencing lanes. Two additional independent replicas of 1 million unique cDNA reads from the same blood draw were analyzed for two donors (one aged 18 to 30 and one aged 80 or older). The donors were split into four age groups: young (average around 15 years), middle-aged (around 37), aged (more than 55) and long-lived (roughly 77). Using deep sequencing normalized with unique cDNA molecular identifiers, the study measured how TCR beta repertoire diversity changes with age.

The CDR3 numbers 13 residues from cysteine through phenylalanine. This entry keeps only the CDR3 DNA: 39 bases, framed from base 1. In the germline V gene (reference sequence), CDR1 corresponds to WNHNN and CDR2 to SYGVQD. As concerns this clonotype: The antigen this receptor binds is unknown. A read error may produce the germline difference seen at one junction end.

General findings and caveats noted by the study authors: Because profiling used bulk unsorted PBMCs, naive and antigen-experienced compartments could not be compared conclusively. The long-lived group showed more naive CD4+ T cells, fewer expanded clones and increased TCR diversity than the aged group, suggesting age selection. The percentage of naive T cells measured by flow cytometry correlated strongly with observed TCR beta diversity. Estimates of total diversity based on one million sequenced T cells were considered lower bounds and underestimates. Observed TCR beta diversity per million T cells fell roughly linearly with age, and a significant reduction was already apparent by age around 36. Because donor CMV infection status was unknown, age-related changes in expanded clonotypes were potentially confounded.

Library construction relied on 5' RACE. The sequencer was an Illumina HiSeq 2500. A second PCR of roughly 7 to 11 cycles was performed with a sample-barcoded 5' primer and a J-beta primer mix. A unique molecular identifier was introduced onto each TCR beta cDNA molecule by a template-switch 5' adaptor carrying 12 random nucleotides. At least 2.5 million CDR3-containing paired-end reads were obtained from each sample. All of the RNA was converted into first-strand cDNA using the Mint cDNA synthesis kit, with a TRBC-specific oligonucleotide serving as the primer. All cDNA was treated with uracil-DNA glycosylase and then went through a first 18-cycle PCR with the universal primers M1SS and BC2_uni_R. From the authors' description of their analysis: Each sample was normalized by randomly selecting 1 million high-quality reads, each carrying a distinct molecular identifier. Instead of being binned into consensus sequences, reads with shared molecular identifiers were discarded. MiTCR, with a Q25 quality threshold and the strictest error-elimination algorithm, was used for CDR3 identification, clonotype clustering and error correction. A nonparametric unseen species model with Euler transformation was used to estimate lower-bound total TCR beta diversity. Using fastp trimming at Q25 and MiXCR clonotype assembly, TCRdb reanalyzed the public sequencing data and kept in-frame beta chains. Rows matching on CDR3 protein sequence are summarized as one entry with the most common DNA and genes. TCRdb, not the original authors, processed these V and J calls. The sample table lists about 730,000 distinct CDR3 sequences, around 40% of them with a count of one. In total, the top ten clones hold roughly 19% of the sample.

Systemically healthy Caucasian individuals from Russia, some 38 in total and aged about 6 to 90 years, were included as donors. Each donor gave roughly 9.5 milliliters of peripheral blood, collected into EDTA-treated Vacutainer tubes. Ficoll-Paque density-gradient centrifugation was used to isolate PBMCs, with at least 7 million obtained per sample. Trizol reagent was used to extract total RNA from the PBMCs, yielding at least 6 micrograms per sample. For every donor, flow cytometry on a PBMC aliquot measured the percentage of naive CD45RAhigh/CD27high T cells. The receptor's source is a woman aged 55-75 years in good health. This sequence uses TRBV10-1 and TRBJ1-1, and perhaps TRBD1 as D gene, on 5 matching bases. Material: blood. The nucleotide sequence reads as follows: TGTGCCAGCACGGCAGGGACGAACACTGAAGCTTTCTTT. Translated, this gives CASTAGTNTEAFF.